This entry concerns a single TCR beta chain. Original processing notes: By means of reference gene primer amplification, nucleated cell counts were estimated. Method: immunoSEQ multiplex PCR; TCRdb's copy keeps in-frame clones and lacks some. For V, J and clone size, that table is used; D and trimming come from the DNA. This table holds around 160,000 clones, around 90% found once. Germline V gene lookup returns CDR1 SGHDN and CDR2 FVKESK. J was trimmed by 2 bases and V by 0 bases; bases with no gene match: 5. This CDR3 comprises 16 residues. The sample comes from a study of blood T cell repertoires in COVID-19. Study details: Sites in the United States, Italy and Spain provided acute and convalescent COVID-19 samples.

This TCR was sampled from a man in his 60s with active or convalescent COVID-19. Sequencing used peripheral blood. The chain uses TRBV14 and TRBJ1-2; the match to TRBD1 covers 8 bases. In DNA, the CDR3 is TGTGCCAGCAGCCAAGAGGAAGGACAGGGCAACTATGGCTACACCTTC. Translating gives CASSQEEGQGNYGYTF.